Presented here are 31 T cell receptor beta chains from one specimen sequenced in a study of early T cells in non-severe SARS-CoV-2 infection. Each CDR3 protein is one row after TCRdb ran MiXCR on the 5' RACE reads. The repertoire holds under 70,000 distinct CDR3 sequences, with roughly 7.1% as singletons. The material was whole blood, obtained at baseline. These receptor sequences come from an adult who was a healthcare worker with PCR-confirmed SARS-CoV-2 infection or an uninfected control (not recorded which).

The chain uses TRBV5-1 and TRBJ2-1; TRBD2 matches at 9 bases. CDR1 and CDR2 (germline): SGHRS, YFSETQ. V dropped 4 bases and J dropped 8; count of bases not matched to a gene: 10. This CDR3 spans 15 amino acids. The CDR3 sequence is CASSPSEREVDEQFF. CDR3 in DNA: TGCGCCAGCAGCCCGAGCGAGCGGGAGGTCGATGAGCAGTTCTTC.

This clonotype occurred a few times. The chain couples TRBV20-1 to TRBJ2-4; TRBD1 aligns across 7 bases. J was trimmed by 1 base and V by 6 bases; bases with no gene match: 15. The CDR3 has 17 residues. Germline CDR1 and CDR2: DFQATT and SNEGSKA (reference sequence). The CDR3 loop reads CSAAYYLDRTAKNIQYF. The CDR3, as DNA: TGCAGTGCCGCGTATTACTTGGACAGGACGGCCAAAAACATTCAGTACTTC.

This clonotype was recorded many times. The chain links TRBV7-9 to TRBJ2-7, with D unresolved. The V and J ends lost 2 bases and 7 bases respectively, with 15 bases between them. Per the germline V gene, CDR1 is SEHNR and CDR2 is FQNEAQ (reference sequence). The CDR3 has 14 residues. The CDR3 spells CASSLNQIAWEQYF. The CDR3 DNA reads TGTGCCAGCAGCTTAAATCAGATAGCCTGGGAGCAGTACTTC.

This clonotype was detected only a few times. The V call is TRBV11-2, the J call TRBJ2-7; 10 positions agree with TRBD2. This CDR3 comprises 16 residues. Looked up from germline, CDR1 is SGHAT and CDR2 is FQNNGV. The V and J ends lost 6 bases and 1 base, in that order; junction bases with no gene match: 9. The CDR3 region has the DNA TGTGCCAGCAGTCCCCCTGAACTAGCGGGGTCCTACGAGCAGTACTTC. Its protein product is CASSPPELAGSYEQYF.

This clonotype has ten or more counts. The chain employs TRBV29-1 and TRBJ2-1; 7 bases fit TRBD2. Germline CDR1 is SQVTM and CDR2 is ANQGSEA. Losses at the gene ends were 8 bases for V and 2 bases for J; bases not matched to a gene: 15. The CDR3 runs to 16 residues. The CDR3 reads CSFSGGSLSPYNEQFF. The CDR3 DNA follows: TGCAGCTTTTCCGGCGGGAGTTTGTCCCCCTACAATGAGCAGTTCTTC.

The DNA of the CDR3 is TGTGCCAGCAACCTAGACAGGGAGGGACAGCCCCAGCATTTT. Its translation: CASNLDREGQPQHF. This chain uses TRBV6-2 or TRBV6-3 with TRBJ1-5, with 7 bases aligning to TRBD1. Trimming took 7 bases from V and 7 from J; bases not matched to a gene: 10. Germline V CDR1 and CDR2: MNHEY, SVGEGT. The CDR3 totals 14 residues.

This clonotype was counted between two and nine times. The V gene is TRBV5-8, the J gene TRBJ2-7; the match to TRBD1 covers 7 bases. The CDR3 is 13 amino acids. The trim removed 4 bases at V and 0 bases at J, leaving 1 base unmatched. Germline CDR1 reads SGHTS; CDR2 reads YDEGEE. CDR3 region: CASSGTASYEQYF. The CDR3 DNA reads as TGTGCCAGCAGCGGGACAGCCTCCTACGAGCAGTACTTC.

This clonotype has ten or more counts. The chain combines TRBV5-4 with TRBJ2-1, with TRBD2 matching 7 bases. The J segment lost 0 bases and the V segment lost 3 bases, leaving 9 bases of the junction unmatched. Per germline, CDR1 SGHNT and CDR2 YYREEE (reference sequence). The CDR3 extends over 17 amino acids. This CDR3 is CASSSRGGAASYNEQFF. CDR3 bases: TGTGCCAGCAGCTCCCGGGGAGGGGCTGCCTCCTACAATGAGCAGTTCTTC.

V gene TRBV20-1 combines with J gene TRBJ2-7; D uncertain. CDR3 length: 12 residues. V lost 2 bases, J lost 2 bases, and 7 bases lay in between. The germline CDR1 and CDR2 sequences are DFQATT and SNEGSKA (reference sequence). The CDR3 spells CSARYGTYEQYF. DNA for the CDR3: TGCAGTGCTAGATACGGCACCTACGAGCAGTACTTC.

This clonotype was seen ten or more times. This chain links TRBV28 with TRBJ1-2; possible D gene TRBD1, 6 bases. The germline V gene has CDR1 MDHEN and CDR2 SYDVKM. CDR3 size: 17 residues. V lost 5 bases, J lost 4 bases, and 23 bases lay in between. The CDR3 coding sequence is TGTGCCAGCAGTCCACGTCGGGGGCTCGACTCGTCCTATGGCTACACCTTC. The encoded protein is CASSPRRGLDSSYGYTF.

This clonotype was observed many times. The chain couples TRBV13 to TRBJ2-7, with TRBD2 as a possible D gene (6 bases). Germline V lookup: CDR1 PRHDT, CDR2 FYEKMQ (reference sequence). This CDR3 is 15 amino acids long. V lost 1 base and J 3 bases, leaving 13 bases between the germline ends. The CDR3 sequence: CASSLESSAGYEQYF. CDR3 in DNA: TGTGCCAGCAGCTTAGAGTCTAGCGCTGGCTACGAGCAGTACTTC.

The rearrangement links TRBV27 to TRBJ2-7, with D possibly matching TRBD2 (6 bases). The germline V gene encodes CDR1 MNHEY and CDR2 SMNVEV (reference sequence). The ends were cut back, 2 bases at V and 3 bases at J, with 14 bases in the middle. The CDR3 totals 15 residues. The CDR3 here is CASSLGTGVGYEQYF. For the CDR3, the DNA is TGTGCCAGCAGTTTAGGCACGGGAGTTGGCTACGAGCAGTACTTC.

This clonotype was counted many times. This chain uses TRBV7-9 with TRBJ1-5; D is possibly TRBD1 (5 bases). V gave up 1 base and J gave up 6 bases, with 7 bases separating them. Germline loops: CDR1 SEHNR, CDR2 FQNEAQ (reference sequence). The CDR3 contains 13 residues. CDR3 bases: TGTGCCAGCAGCTTAGAGGGGCGTCAGCCCCAGCATTTT. This encodes CASSLEGRQPQHF.

The table lists this clonotype with a few counts. The chain links TRBV20-1 to TRBJ2-5; 9 bases align to TRBD2. Germline V gives CDR1 DFQATT, CDR2 SNEGSKA (reference sequence). The CDR3 covers 15 residues. V trimming: 8 bases; J trimming: 2 bases; junction bases outside the gene matches: 12. The CDR3 here is CSSVGGLAVQETQYF. In DNA form, the CDR3 reads TGCAGTTCAGTAGGGGGACTAGCAGTACAAGAGACCCAGTACTTC.

The chain joins TRBV7-2 to TRBJ1-2; unclear D gene. V was trimmed by 1 base and J by 1 base, leaving 10 bases between them. CDR1 and CDR2 from the germline V gene are SGHTA and FQGNSA. The CDR3 runs 15 residues. The CDR3 protein is CASSLGPPDNYGYTF. DNA for the CDR3: TGTGCCAGCAGCTTAGGTCCCCCGGATAACTATGGCTACACCTTC.

This clonotype occurred a few times. V and J are TRBV20-1 and TRBJ2-3; D unresolved. The germline V gene encodes CDR1 DFQATT and CDR2 SNEGSKA (reference sequence). Trimming cost V 5 bases and J 6 bases, with 15 bases left between them. This CDR3 is 13 amino acids long. CDR3: CSALGTPHDTQYF. The CDR3 region has the DNA TGCAGTGCTCTGGGCACTCCGCACGATACGCAGTATTTT.

This clonotype is categorized as medium-sized. V gene TRBV12-3 or TRBV12-4 combines with J gene TRBJ2-1; maybe TRBD2 (6 bases). The CDR3 loop spans 10 amino acids. V lost 8 bases, J lost 7 bases, and 6 bases lay in between. CDR3 nucleotide sequence: TGTGCCAGCGGGGGGAATGAGCAGTTCTTC. Its translation: CASGGNEQFF.

This clonotype showed up just once. This sequence joins TRBV29-1 and TRBJ2-7; D is undetermined. This CDR3 is 12 amino acids long. CDR1 SQVTM and CDR2 ANQGSEA come from the germline V gene. V was trimmed by 4 bases and J by 3 bases, leaving 10 bases between them. This chain's CDR3 is CSVVDSGYEQYF. The CDR3 DNA reads TGCAGCGTTGTGGATTCGGGCTACGAGCAGTACTTC.

The V gene is TRBV6-4, the J gene TRBJ2-3; D may be TRBD2 (5 bases). The V end lost 4 bases, the J end lost 1 base, and 6 bases lay between the germline ends. CDR3 length: 13 amino acids. Per germline, CDR1 MRHNA and CDR2 SNTAGT. The CDR3 DNA reads as TGTGCCAGCAGTGGTAGCGGCACAGATACGCAGTATTTT. This gives the protein CASSGSGTDTQYF.

The chain combines TRBV11-2 with TRBJ2-7, with 7 nucleotides matching TRBD1. The CDR3 runs 14 residues. After removal of 2 bases from V and 3 bases from J, the junction contained 4 bases not matched to a gene. Looked up from germline, CDR1 is SGHAT and CDR2 is FQNNGV. The DNA for the CDR3 is TGTGCCAGCAGCTTATGGGACAGACTCTACGAGCAGTACTTC. Translation: CASSLWDRLYEQYF.

The chain employs TRBV6-5 and TRBJ2-5; 8 positions agree with TRBD2. CDR3 size: 16 residues. Trimming took 6 bases from V and 5 from J; bases not matched to a gene: 14. Germline V gene data show CDR1 as MNHEY and CDR2 as SVGAGI. The CDR3 protein is CASSQTTGTSPETQYF. CDR3 nucleotide sequence: TGTGCCAGCAGCCAAACGACCGGGACTAGTCCCGAGACCCAGTACTTC.

This clonotype was found once. The rearrangement uses TRBV10-3 and TRBJ2-7; D is uncertain. Germline V gene lookup returns CDR1 ENHRY and CDR2 SYGVKD. V lost 9 bases, J lost 2 bases, and 5 bases lay in between. The CDR3 runs 10 residues. This chain's CDR3 is CAMGTYEQYF. Written as DNA, the CDR3 is TGTGCCATGGGGACCTACGAGCAGTACTTC.

A few counts support this clonotype. The CDR3: CATSDPRGAGGEQFF. The CDR3 region has the DNA TGTGCCACCAGTGATCCCCGGGGTGCTGGGGGCGAGCAGTTCTTC. The chain carries TRBV24-1 and TRBJ2-1; D is perhaps TRBD1 (6 bases). The V gene lost 3 bases and the J gene lost 10 bases, with 18 bases spanning the gap. This CDR3 contains 15 residues. Germline-derived CDR1 and CDR2 are KGHDR and SFDVKD.

This clonotype was recorded once. The gene calls are TRBV12-3 or TRBV12-4 and TRBJ1-2; unclear D gene. The CDR3 consists of 13 residues. V lost 4 bases, J lost 8 bases, and 14 bases lay in between. This CDR3 is CASSSSPSGGYTF. The CDR3 nucleotides are TGTGCCAGCAGTTCAAGTCCTTCGGGAGGCTACACCTTC.

This clonotype has just a few counts. CDR3: CASSLSPSTDTQYF. CDR3 DNA sequence: TGTGCCAGCAGCTTGTCACCCAGCACAGATACGCAGTATTTT. The chain uses TRBV5-6 and TRBJ2-3; no reliable D call. Germline assignment: CDR1 SGHDT and CDR2 YYEEEE. CDR3 size: 14 residues. V lost 1 base and J 0 bases, leaving 6 bases between the germline ends.

A few counts support this clonotype. The genes are TRBV7-6 and TRBJ2-2; no reliable D call. This CDR3 contains 15 residues. Trimming shortened V by 2 bases and J by 0 bases, and 7 bases separated the two germline ends. From germline, CDR1 is SGHVS and CDR2 FNYEAQ. The CDR3: CASSLTDPNTGELFF. DNA for the CDR3: TGTGCCAGCAGCTTAACGGACCCGAACACCGGGGAGCTGTTTTTT.

V and J are TRBV10-1 and TRBJ1-1, with D unresolved. The ends were cut back, 0 bases at V and 0 bases at J, with 11 bases in the middle. Germline V gene data show CDR1 as WNHNN and CDR2 as SYGVQD (reference sequence). The CDR3 totals 16 residues. The chain's CDR3 is CASSESANGMNTEAFF. DNA of the CDR3: TGCGCCAGCAGTGAGTCTGCGAACGGCATGAACACTGAAGCTTTCTTT.

This clonotype was detected ten times or more. J is TRBJ2-7 and V is TRBV28, with 9 bases fitting TRBD2. V gave up 6 bases and J gave up 2 bases; unmatched junction bases: 8. The length of the CDR3 is 15 residues. Germline V gene sequence: CDR1 MDHEN, CDR2 SYDVKM. This chain's CDR3 is CASSITASGAYEQYF. The CDR3 DNA follows: TGTGCCAGCAGCATCACCGCTAGCGGGGCCTACGAGCAGTACTTC.

A few counts support this clonotype. The V call is TRBV11-2, the J call TRBJ1-2; 10 bases align to TRBD1. In germline, CDR1 is SGHAT, CDR2 FQNNGV. The CDR3 extends over 13 amino acids. V lost 5 bases to trimming and J lost 8 bases; unmatched junction nucleotides: 5. The DNA for the CDR3 is TGTGCCAGCAGCCGGGACAGGGGAGGAGGCTACACCTTC. The encoded protein is CASSRDRGGGYTF.

V and J are TRBV25-1 and TRBJ2-1, with D possibly TRBD2 on 6 matching bases. V lost 2 bases, J lost 0 bases, and 17 bases lay in between. Germline V CDR1 and CDR2: MGHDK, SYGVNS. There are 18 residues in the CDR3. In DNA, the CDR3 is TGTGCCAGCAGTGAAGGTCAAGGAGGGAATCCCTCCTACAATGAGCAGTTCTTC. Residues: CASSEGQGGNPSYNEQFF.

Only a few counts were recorded for this clonotype. The chain combines TRBV5-6 with TRBJ2-5; no clear D gene. V was cut by 0 bases and J by 9 bases, with 6 bases left in between. This CDR3 spans 11 amino acids. The germline V gene encodes CDR1 SGHDT and CDR2 YYEEEE. This CDR3 is CASSLGAPQYF. For the CDR3, the DNA is TGTGCCAGCAGCTTGGGGGCGCCCCAGTACTTC.